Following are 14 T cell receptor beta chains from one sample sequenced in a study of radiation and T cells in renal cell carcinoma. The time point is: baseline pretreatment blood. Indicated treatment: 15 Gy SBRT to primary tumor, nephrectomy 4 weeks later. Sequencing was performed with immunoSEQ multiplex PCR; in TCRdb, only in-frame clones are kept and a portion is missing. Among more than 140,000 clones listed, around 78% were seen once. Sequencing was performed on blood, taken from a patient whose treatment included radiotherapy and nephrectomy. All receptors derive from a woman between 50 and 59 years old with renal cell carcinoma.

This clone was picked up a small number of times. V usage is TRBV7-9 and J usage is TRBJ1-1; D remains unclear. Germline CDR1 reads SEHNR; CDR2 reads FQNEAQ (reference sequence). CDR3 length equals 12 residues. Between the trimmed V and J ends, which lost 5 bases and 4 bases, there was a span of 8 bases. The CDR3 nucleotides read TGTGCCAGCAGCATCTGGGTCACTGAAGCTTTCTTT. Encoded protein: CASSIWVTEAFF.

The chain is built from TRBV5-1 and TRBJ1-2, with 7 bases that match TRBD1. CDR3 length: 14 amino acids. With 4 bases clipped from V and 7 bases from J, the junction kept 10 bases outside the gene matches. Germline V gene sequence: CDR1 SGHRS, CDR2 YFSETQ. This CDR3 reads CASSNDDRDAGYTF. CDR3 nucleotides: TGCGCCAGCAGCAATGACGACAGGGACGCTGGCTACACCTTC.

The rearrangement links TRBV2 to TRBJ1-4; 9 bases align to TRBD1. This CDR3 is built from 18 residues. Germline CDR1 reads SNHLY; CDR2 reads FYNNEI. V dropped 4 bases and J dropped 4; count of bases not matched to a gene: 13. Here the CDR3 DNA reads TGTGCCAGCAGTGTCCCGGGACAGGGAACGGGATTTAATGAAAAACTGTTTTTT. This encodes CASSVPGQGTGFNEKLFF.

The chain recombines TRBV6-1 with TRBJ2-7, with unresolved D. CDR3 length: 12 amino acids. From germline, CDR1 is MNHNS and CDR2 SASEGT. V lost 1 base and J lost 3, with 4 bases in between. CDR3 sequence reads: CASSEGGYEQYF. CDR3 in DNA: TGTGCCAGCAGTGAAGGGGGCTACGAGCAGTACTTC.

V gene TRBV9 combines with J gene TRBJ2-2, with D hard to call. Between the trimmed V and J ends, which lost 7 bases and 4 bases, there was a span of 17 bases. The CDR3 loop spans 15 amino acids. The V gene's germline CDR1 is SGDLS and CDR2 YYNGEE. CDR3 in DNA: TGTGCCAGCGCCAGGACGGACGCTGGCACCGGGGAGCTGTTTTTT. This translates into CASARTDAGTGELFF.

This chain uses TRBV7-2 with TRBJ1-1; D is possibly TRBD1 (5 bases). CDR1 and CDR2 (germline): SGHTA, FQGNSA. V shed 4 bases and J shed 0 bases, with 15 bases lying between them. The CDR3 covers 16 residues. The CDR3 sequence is CASSWTGTRMNTEAFF. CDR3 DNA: TGTGCCAGCAGCTGGACCGGGACTCGTATGAACACTGAAGCTTTCTTT.

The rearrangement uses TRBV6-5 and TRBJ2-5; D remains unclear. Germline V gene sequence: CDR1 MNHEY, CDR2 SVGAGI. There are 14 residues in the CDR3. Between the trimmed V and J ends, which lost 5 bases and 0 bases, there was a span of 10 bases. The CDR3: CASSTEGYQETQYF. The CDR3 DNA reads TGTGCCAGCAGTACAGAAGGGTACCAAGAGACCCAGTACTTC.

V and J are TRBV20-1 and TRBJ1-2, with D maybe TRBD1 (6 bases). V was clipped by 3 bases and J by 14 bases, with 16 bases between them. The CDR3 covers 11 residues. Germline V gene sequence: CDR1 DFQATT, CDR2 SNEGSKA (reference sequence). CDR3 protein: CSARSTGPATF. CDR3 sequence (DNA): TGCAGTGCTAGGTCGACAGGCCCCGCGACCTTC.

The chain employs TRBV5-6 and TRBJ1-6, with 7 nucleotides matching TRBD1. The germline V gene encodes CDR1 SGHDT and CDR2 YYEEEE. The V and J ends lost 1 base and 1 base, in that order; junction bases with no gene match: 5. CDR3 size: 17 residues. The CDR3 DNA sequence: TGTGCCAGCAGCTTGTATACAGGGGAGTCCTATAATTCACCCCTCCACTTT. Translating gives CASSLYTGESYNSPLHF.

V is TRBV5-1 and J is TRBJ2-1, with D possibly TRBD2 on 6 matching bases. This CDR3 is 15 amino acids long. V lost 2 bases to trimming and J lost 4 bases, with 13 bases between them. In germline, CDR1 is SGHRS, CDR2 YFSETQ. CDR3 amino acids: CASSFRNSGYNEQFF. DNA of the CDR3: TGCGCCAGCAGCTTCCGAAATAGCGGATACAATGAGCAGTTCTTC.

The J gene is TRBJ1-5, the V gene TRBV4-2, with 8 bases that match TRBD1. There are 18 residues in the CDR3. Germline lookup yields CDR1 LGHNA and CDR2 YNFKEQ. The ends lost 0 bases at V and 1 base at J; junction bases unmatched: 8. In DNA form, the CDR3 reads TGTGCCAGCAGCCAAGATTGGACAGGGTCAGGGAGCAATCAGCCCCAGCATTTT. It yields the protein CASSQDWTGSGSNQPQHF.

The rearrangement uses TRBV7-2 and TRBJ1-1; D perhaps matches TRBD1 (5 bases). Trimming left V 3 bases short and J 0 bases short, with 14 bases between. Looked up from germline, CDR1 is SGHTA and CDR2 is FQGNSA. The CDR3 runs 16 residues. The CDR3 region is CASSFLTGLMNTEAFF. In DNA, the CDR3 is TGTGCCAGCAGCTTCCTAACAGGACTCATGAACACTGAAGCTTTCTTT.

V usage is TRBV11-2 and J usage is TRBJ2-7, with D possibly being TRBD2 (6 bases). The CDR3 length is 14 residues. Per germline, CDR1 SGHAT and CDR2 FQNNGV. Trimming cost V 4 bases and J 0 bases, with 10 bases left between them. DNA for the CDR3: TGTGCCAGCAGCTCAGATAGCGGCTCCTACGAGCAGTACTTC. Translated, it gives CASSSDSGSYEQYF.

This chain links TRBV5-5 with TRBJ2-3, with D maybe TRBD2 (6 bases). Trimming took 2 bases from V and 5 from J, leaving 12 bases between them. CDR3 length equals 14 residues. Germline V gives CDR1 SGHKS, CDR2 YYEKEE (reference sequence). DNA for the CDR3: TGTGCCAGCAGCTTAACTAGCAGTGGAGATACGCAGTATTTT. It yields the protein CASSLTSSGDTQYF.